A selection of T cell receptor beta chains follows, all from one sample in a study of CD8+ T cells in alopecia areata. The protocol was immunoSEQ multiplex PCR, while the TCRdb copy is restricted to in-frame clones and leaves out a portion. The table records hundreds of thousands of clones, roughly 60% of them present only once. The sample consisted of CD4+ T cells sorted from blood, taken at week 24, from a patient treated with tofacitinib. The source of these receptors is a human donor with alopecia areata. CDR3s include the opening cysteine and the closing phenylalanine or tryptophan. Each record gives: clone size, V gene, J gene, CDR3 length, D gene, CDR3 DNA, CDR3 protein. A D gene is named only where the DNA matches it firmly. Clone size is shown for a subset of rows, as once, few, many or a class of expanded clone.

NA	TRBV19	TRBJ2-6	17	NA	TGTGCCAGTAGTATAGGGGGAGCCCTCTCTGGGGCCAACGTCCTGACTTTC	CASSIGGALSGANVLTF
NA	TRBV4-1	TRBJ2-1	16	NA	TGCGCCAGCAGCCCCTATCGGGACACGGCCCTCAATGAGCAGTTCTTC	CASSPYRDTALNEQFF
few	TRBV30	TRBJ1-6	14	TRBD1	TGTGCCTGGAGCTTAGGACAGGGCGGCTCACCCCTCCACTTT	CAWSLGQGGSPLHF
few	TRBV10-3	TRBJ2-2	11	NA	TGTGCCGCCTCAGGGAACGGGGAGCTGTTTTTT	CAASGNGELFF
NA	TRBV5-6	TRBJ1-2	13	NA	TGTGCCAGCAGCTTTCGAAGAACTATAGGCTACACCTTC	CASSFRRTIGYTF
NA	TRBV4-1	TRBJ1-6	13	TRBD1	TGCGCCAGCAGCCTCCCGGGACAGGGAAATCTCCACTTT	CASSLPGQGNLHF
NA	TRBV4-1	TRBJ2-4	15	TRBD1	TGCGCCAGCAGCCAAGAAGTGACAGGGCGTGTTGATCAGTACTTC	CASSQEVTGRVDQYF
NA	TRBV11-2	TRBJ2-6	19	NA	TGTGCCAGCAGCTCCCCGCGGATAGGGGGACGCTCTGGGGCCAACGTCCTGACTTTC	CASSSPRIGGRSGANVLTF
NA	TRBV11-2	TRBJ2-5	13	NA	TGTGCCAGCAGCCCCAGGGGACGAGAGACCCAGTACTTC	CASSPRGRETQYF
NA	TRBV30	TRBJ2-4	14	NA	TGTGCCTGGAGTGACGTAGGGGAAGTCAACATTCAGTACTTC	CAWSDVGEVNIQYF
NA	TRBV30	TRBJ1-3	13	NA	TGTGCCTGGGGGGGGAACTCTGGAAACACCATATATTTT	CAWGGNSGNTIYF
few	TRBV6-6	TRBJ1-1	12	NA	TGTGCCAGCAGCAACATACAAACTGAAGCTTTCTTT	CASSNIQTEAFF
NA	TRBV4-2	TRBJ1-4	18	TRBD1	TGTGCCAGCAGCCAATACGTGGCGACGGGACAGATTAATGAAAAACTGTTTTTT	CASSQYVATGQINEKLFF
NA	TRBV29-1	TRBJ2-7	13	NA	TGCAGCGTTGAGGAACGGCAGGGGAACGAGCAGTACTTC	CSVEERQGNEQYF
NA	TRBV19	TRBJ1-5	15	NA	TGTGCCAGTAGTCCTCTGGGGGGCGCGGATCAGCCCCAGCATTTT	CASSPLGGADQPQHF
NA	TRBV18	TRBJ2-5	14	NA	TGTGCCAGCTCACCGATTCGGACCGGTGAGACCCAGTACTTC	CASSPIRTGETQYF
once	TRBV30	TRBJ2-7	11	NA	TGTGCCTGGAGCGAGGTCTACGAGCAGTACTTC	CAWSEVYEQYF
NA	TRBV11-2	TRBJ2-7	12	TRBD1	TGTGCCAGCAGTGCGGACAGGGACGAGCAGTACTTC	CASSADRDEQYF
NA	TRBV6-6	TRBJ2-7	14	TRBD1	TGTGCCAGCATCGCACCAGGGGGTGTAAACGAGCAGTACTTC	CASIAPGGVNEQYF
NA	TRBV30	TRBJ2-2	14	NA	TGTGCCTGGAGTGCTGAGGGGCGGAGCGGGGAGCTGTTTTTT	CAWSAEGRSGELFF
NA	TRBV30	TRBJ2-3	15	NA	TGTGCCTGGAAGAGGCCACCTTCTAGCACAGATACGCAGTATTTT	CAWKRPPSSTDTQYF
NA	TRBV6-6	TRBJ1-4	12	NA	TGTGCCAGCAGTCTTCTCCGAGAAAAACTGTTTTTT	CASSLLREKLFF
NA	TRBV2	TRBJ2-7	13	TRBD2	TGTGCCAGCATGGGCAGGGAGGGCTACGAGCAGTACTTC	CASMGREGYEQYF
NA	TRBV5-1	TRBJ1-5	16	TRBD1	TGCGCCAGCAGCTCGGGCCCGGGACAGGCCAATCAGCCCCAGCATTTT	CASSSGPGQANQPQHF
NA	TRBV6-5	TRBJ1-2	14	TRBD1	TGTGCCAGCAGTTACTCCGGGACAGCTGATGGCTACACCTTC	CASSYSGTADGYTF
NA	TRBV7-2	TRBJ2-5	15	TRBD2	TGTGCCAGCGGGCGGGGGGGCAGCCCTCAAGAGACCCAGTACTTC	CASGRGGSPQETQYF
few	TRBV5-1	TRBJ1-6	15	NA	TGCGCCAGCAGTGAAACAGGGTATTCTAATTCACCCCTCCACTTT	CASSETGYSNSPLHF
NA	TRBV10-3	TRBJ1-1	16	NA	TGTGCCATCAGTAAGCTGTCAGCGGAACAAATGACTGAAGCTTTCTTT	CAISKLSAEQMTEAFF
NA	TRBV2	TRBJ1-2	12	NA	TGTGCCAGCTATACACTTCCCTATGGCTACACCTTC	CASYTLPYGYTF
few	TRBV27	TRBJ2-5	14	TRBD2	TGTGCCAGCCCACCTAGCGGGGGCAGGGAGACCCAGTACTTC	CASPPSGGRETQYF
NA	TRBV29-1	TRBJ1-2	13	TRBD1	TGCAGCGTTGAAATGGGACAGGGGTCCGGCTACACCTTC	CSVEMGQGSGYTF
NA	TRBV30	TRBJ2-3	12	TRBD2	TGTGCCTGGTGCCCCTGGGGGGGGACGCAGTATTTT	CAWCPWGGTQYF
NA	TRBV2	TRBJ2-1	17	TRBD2	TGTGCCAGCACCCCTAGCGGGGGGTCAAGCTCCTACAATGAGCAGTTCTTC	CASTPSGGSSSYNEQFF
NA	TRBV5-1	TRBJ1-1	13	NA	TGCGCCAGTCAGACGGTTGTCGGCACTGAAGCTTTCTTT	CASQTVVGTEAFF
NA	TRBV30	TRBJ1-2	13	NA	TGTGCCTGGAAACGGGGGCAGGAACGCGGCTACACCTTC	CAWKRGQERGYTF
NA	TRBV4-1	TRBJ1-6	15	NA	TGCGCCAGCAGCCAAGATTTTCCCTTTGGCTCACCCCTCCACTTT	CASSQDFPFGSPLHF
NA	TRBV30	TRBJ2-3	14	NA	TGTGCCTGGAGTGTTGGAGGGGGAACAGATACGCAGTATTTT	CAWSVGGGTDTQYF
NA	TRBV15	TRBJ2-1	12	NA	TGTGCCACCAGCAGAGTCCGGGACGAGCAGTTCTTC	CATSRVRDEQFF
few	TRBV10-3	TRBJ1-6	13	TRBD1	TGTGCCATCGGGACAGGGGATAATTCACCCCTCCACTTT	CAIGTGDNSPLHF
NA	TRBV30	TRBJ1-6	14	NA	TGTGCCTGGAGTACGGGGCAGGTAAATTCACCCCTCCACTTT	CAWSTGQVNSPLHF
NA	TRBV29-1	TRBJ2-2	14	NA	TGCAGCACAGGCCCGGATTTGAACACCGGGGAGCTGTTTTTT	CSTGPDLNTGELFF
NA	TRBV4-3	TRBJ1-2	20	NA	TGCGCCAGCAGCCAATTCCTCGCGCGCGGTTCGACGGTGACTAACTATGGCTACACCTTC	CASSQFLARGSTVTNYGYTF
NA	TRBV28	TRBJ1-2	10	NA	TGTGCCAGCAGTTCAAGGAGCTACACCTTC	CASSSRSYTF
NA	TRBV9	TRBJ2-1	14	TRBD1	TGTGCCAGCAGCGTATTTGACAGGGTTGGTGAGCAGTTCTTC	CASSVFDRVGEQFF
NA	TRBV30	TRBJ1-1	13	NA	TGTGCCTGGAACCTACAGGGGAACACTGAAGCTTTCTTT	CAWNLQGNTEAFF
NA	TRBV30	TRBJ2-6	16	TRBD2	TGTGCCTGGAGTGTAACGGGGGGCTCTGGGGCCAACGTCCTGACTTTC	CAWSVTGGSGANVLTF
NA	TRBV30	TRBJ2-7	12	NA	TGTGCCGGCGAGGGGACTCTCTACGAGCAGTACTTC	CAGEGTLYEQYF
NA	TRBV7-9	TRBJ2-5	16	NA	TGTGCCAGCAGCTTAAAGGGCCAAGCGGGCCAAGAGACCCAGTACTTC	CASSLKGQAGQETQYF
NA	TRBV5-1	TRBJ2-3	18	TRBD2	TGCGCCAGCAGCCGGAGGACTAGCGGGGTAGTTAGCACAGATACGCAGTATTTT	CASSRRTSGVVSTDTQYF
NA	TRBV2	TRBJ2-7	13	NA	TGTGCCAGCCGGGACGACTGGCGAGACGAGCAGTACTTC	CASRDDWRDEQYF
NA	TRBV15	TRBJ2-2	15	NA	TGTGCCACCAAGTCTGGGTACCTAACAATCGGGGAGCTGTTTTTT	CATKSGYLTIGELFF
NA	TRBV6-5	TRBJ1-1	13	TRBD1	TGTGCCAGCACCGCGACAGGGATCACTGAAGCTTTCTTT	CASTATGITEAFF
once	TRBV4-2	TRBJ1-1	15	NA	TGTGCCAGCAGCCAAGTGGGGGGAAAGGGTACTGAAGCTTTCTTT	CASSQVGGKGTEAFF
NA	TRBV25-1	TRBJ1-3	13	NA	TGTGCCAGCAGCGCGGCGGGGGCTTACACCATATATTTT	CASSAAGAYTIYF
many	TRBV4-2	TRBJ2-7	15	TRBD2	TGTGCCAGCAGCCCAATGACTAGCGGGACCTACGAGCAGTACTTC	CASSPMTSGTYEQYF
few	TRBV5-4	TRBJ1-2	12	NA	TGTGCCAGCAAGGGACTTAACTATGGCTACACCTTC	CASKGLNYGYTF
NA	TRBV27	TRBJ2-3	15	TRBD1	TGTGCCAGCACCAGAGGGGGCTGGGGCAGGGATACGCAGTATTTT	CASTRGGWGRDTQYF
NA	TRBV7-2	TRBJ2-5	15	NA	TGTGCCAGCAGCTCCCAGGGTCGGTGGCAAGAGACCCAGTACTTC	CASSSQGRWQETQYF
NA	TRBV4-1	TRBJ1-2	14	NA	TGCGCCAGCATCAAAGGGACCACTAACTATGGCTACACCTTC	CASIKGTTNYGYTF